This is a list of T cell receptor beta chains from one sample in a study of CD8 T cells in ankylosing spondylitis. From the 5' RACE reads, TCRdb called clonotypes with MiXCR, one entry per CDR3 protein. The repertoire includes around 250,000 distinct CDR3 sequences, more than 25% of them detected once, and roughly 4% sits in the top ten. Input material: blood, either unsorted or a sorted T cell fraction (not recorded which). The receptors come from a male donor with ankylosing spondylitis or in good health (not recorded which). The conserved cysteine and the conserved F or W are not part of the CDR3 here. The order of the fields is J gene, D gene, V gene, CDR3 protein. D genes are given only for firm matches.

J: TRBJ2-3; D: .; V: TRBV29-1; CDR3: SVGPVTDTQY
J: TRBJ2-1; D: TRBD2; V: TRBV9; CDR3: ASSDYGGANEQF
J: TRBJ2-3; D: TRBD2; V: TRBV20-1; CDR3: SATGTSENPDTQY
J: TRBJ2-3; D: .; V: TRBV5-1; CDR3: ASSLAEGSVTDTQY
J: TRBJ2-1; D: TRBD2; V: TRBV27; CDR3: ASRATDLTSGAFNEQF
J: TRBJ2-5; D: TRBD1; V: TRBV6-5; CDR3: ASSYVQGALETQY
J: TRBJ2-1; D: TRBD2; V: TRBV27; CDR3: ASSLSPRLLAGATYNEQF
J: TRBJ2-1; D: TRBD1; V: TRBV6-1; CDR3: AAALTGTGEGNEQF
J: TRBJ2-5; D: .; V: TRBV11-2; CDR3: ASSLGGRQTQY
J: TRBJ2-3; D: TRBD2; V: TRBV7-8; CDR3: ASSPRGEGYTQY
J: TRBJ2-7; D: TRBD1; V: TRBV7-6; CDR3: ASSSALGQGSGEQY
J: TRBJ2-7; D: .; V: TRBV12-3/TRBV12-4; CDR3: ASSPLPGEQY
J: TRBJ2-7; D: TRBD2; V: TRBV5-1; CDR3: ASSLRPGLADEQY
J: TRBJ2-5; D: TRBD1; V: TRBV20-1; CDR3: SAPHRQGEETQY
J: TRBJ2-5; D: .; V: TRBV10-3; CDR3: AISDPSFAEETQY
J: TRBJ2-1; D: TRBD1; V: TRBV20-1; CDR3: SATTGTASNNEQF
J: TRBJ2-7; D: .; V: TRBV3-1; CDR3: ASSQRTTYEQY
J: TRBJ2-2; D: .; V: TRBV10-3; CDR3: AIREGELTGELF
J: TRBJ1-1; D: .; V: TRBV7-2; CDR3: ASSFDGRVTEAF
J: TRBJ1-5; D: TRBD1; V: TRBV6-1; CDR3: ASSGTANQPQH
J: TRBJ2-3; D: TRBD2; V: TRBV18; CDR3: ASSPNLRAGGSTDTQY
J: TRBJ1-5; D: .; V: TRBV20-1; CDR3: SARQTRNQPQH
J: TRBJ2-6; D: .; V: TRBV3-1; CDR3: ASSQEGGTPGANVLT
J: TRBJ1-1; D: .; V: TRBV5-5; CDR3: ASSLVGEAF
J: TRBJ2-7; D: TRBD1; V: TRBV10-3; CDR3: AISESTGVNYEQY
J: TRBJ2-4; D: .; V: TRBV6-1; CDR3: ASSETDFDIQY
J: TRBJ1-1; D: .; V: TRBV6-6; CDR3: ASSYSFEAF
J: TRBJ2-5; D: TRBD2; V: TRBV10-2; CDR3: ASSALAETQY